The 11 T cell receptor beta chains below come from one sample, sequenced in a study of CD8 T cells in Susac syndrome (dated by TCRdb to the late 2010s). The library was made by the immunoSEQ multiplex PCR assay. RNA was extracted using the RNeasy kit, and 0.5 to 1 microgram was reverse transcribed with random hexamers. In TCRdb, the public reads were trimmed at Q25 with fastp and aligned with MiXCR, with productive beta chains retained. Rows merge per CDR3 protein into single entries with the most common DNA and genes. Counted in this sample were about 100,000 distinct CDR3 sequences; nearly 97% of them appeared once. The biggest ten clones account for 0.25% to 0.35% of the sample. Material for sequencing was CD8+ T cells from PBMCs. These receptors all stem from a human donor with Susac syndrome.

The rearrangement links TRBV24-1 to TRBJ1-2; D is perhaps TRBD1 (6 bases). V was cut by 2 bases and J by 6 bases, with 12 bases left in between. Germline CDR1 KGHDR, CDR2 SFDVKD. The CDR3 is 14 residues long. The DNA of the CDR3 is TGTGCCACCAGTGATTGGACAGCTTCAGATGGCTACACCTTC. Translation gives CATSDWTASDGYTF.

The chain is built from TRBV3-1 and TRBJ1-5; D possibly corresponds to TRBD1 (6 bases). CDR1 LGHDT and CDR2 YNNKEL come from the germline V gene (reference sequence). V was clipped by 2 bases and J by 9 bases, with 17 bases between them. The CDR3 loop spans 15 amino acids. As DNA, the CDR3 is TGTGCCAGCAGCCAAAGCCTAGGGGGGCTTATGCCCCAGCATTTT. The encoded protein is CASSQSLGGLMPQHF.

This rearrangement joins TRBV9 to TRBJ2-2; D uncertain. The germline gives CDR1 SGDLS, CDR2 YYNGEE. Trimming shortened V by 3 bases and J by 6 bases, and 12 bases separated the two germline ends. The CDR3 runs to 14 residues. CDR3 coding DNA: TGTGCCAGCAGCGGGGGTGAAATCTCCGGGGAGCTGTTTTTT. This encodes CASSGGEISGELFF.

This clonotype is a singleton in its sample. The chain is built from TRBV7-9 and TRBJ2-5, with a tentative D call TRBD1 (6 bases). This CDR3 has 15 amino acids. Germline loops: CDR1 SEHNR, CDR2 FQNEAQ (reference sequence). V lost 8 bases, J lost 0 bases, and 16 bases lay in between. The CDR3 DNA follows: TGTGCCAGCCCCGGGGAGTCAGGGGACCAAGAGACCCAGTACTTC. This codes for CASPGESGDQETQYF.

V gene TRBV2 combines with J gene TRBJ2-3; 9 nucleotides align to TRBD2. The CDR3 contains 16 residues. The V gene end was trimmed by 3 bases and the J gene end by 2 bases; junction bases not matched to a gene: 6. CDR1 and CDR2 (germline): SNHLY, FYNNEI. CDR3 nucleotides: TGTGCCAGCAGTGAGATAGCGGGGGCTACCACAGATACGCAGTATTTT. It codes for CASSEIAGATTDTQYF.

V is TRBV20-1 and J is TRBJ1-1; the D gene is possibly TRBD1 (6 bases). Germline V lookup: CDR1 DFQATT, CDR2 SNEGSKA (reference sequence). The CDR3 length is 11 residues. V shed 6 bases and J shed 11 bases, with 16 bases lying between them. CDR3 DNA sequence: TGCAGTGCCGCCGTGGGGGCAGAGGCTTTCTTT. Protein sequence: CSAAVGAEAFF.

The gene calls are TRBV27 and TRBJ1-2; D gene uncertain. Deletions cut 10 bases from V and 2 bases from J, with 11 bases between. This CDR3 is 12 amino acids long. Germline V gene sequence: CDR1 MNHEY, CDR2 SMNVEV (reference sequence). The CDR3 loop is CATGSPNYGYTF. For the CDR3, the DNA is TGTGCCACCGGATCACCGAACTATGGCTACACCTTC.

This sequence joins TRBV29-1 and TRBJ1-5; no reliable D call. Germline assignment: CDR1 SQVTM and CDR2 ANQGSEA. V lost 6 bases and J 11 bases, leaving 17 bases between the germline ends. This CDR3 has 12 amino acids. DNA of the CDR3: TGCAGCGTAGGCTACACTGCCGCGGCCCAGCATTTT. This encodes CSVGYTAAAQHF.

The rearrangement links TRBV6-1 to TRBJ2-7, with a possible D match to TRBD1 (6 bases). CDR1 and CDR2 from the germline V gene are MNHNS and SASEGT. This CDR3 region has 15 residues. The V and J ends lost 0 bases and 2 bases respectively, with 11 bases between them. CDR3 sequence: CASSEATTGPYEQYF. For the CDR3, the DNA is TGTGCCAGCAGTGAAGCGACGACAGGCCCCTACGAGCAGTACTTC.

In this sample, this clonotype turned up once. This rearrangement joins TRBV20-1 to TRBJ1-2; the D gene is possibly TRBD1 (5 bases). Trimming stripped 0 bases from V and 8 bases from J, with 13 bases between. The CDR3 runs to 13 residues. Germline V lookup: CDR1 DFQATT, CDR2 SNEGSKA (reference sequence). CDR3 loop: CSARETRGNGYTF. CDR3 nucleotide sequence: TGCAGTGCTAGAGAGACGAGGGGCAACGGCTACACCTTC.

The CDR3: CSARGPAGGPSETQYF. Here the CDR3 DNA reads TGCAGTGCTAGAGGCCCAGCGGGAGGGCCCTCCGAGACCCAGTACTTC. The chain is built from TRBV20-1 and TRBJ2-5; 10 bases are shared with TRBD2. Germline V gene data show CDR1 as DFQATT and CDR2 as SNEGSKA (reference sequence). The CDR3 loop spans 16 amino acids. The J segment lost 5 bases and the V segment lost 1 base, leaving 10 bases of the junction unmatched.